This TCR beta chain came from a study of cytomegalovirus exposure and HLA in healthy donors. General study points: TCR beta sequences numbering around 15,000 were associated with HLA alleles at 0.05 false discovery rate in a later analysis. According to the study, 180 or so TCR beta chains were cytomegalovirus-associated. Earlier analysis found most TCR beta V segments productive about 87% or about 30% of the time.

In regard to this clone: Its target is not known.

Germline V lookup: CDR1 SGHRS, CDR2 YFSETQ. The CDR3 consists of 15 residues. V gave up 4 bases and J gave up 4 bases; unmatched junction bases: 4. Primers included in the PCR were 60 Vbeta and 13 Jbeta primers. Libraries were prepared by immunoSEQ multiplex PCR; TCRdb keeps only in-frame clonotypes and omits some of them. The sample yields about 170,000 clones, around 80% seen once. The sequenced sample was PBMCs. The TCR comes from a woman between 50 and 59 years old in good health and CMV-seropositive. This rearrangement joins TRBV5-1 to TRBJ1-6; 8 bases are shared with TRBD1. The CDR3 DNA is TGCGCCAGCAGCGCAGGACAGGGATATAATTCACCCCTCCACTTT. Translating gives CASSAGQGYNSPLHF.